What follows are 14 T cell receptor beta chains derived from one specimen sequenced in a study of T cell repertoires in cytomegalovirus infection (dated by TCRdb to between 2018 and 2020). TCRdb shows the sequencer as Illumina HiSeq 1500. In-frame beta chains were kept once TCRdb had trimmed the public reads at Q25 with fastp and called clones with MiXCR. CDR3 protein sequences are deduplicated, and each keeps its most common genes and DNA. This sample is represented by around 300,000 distinct CDR3 sequences; 20% to 25% of them were singletons. The ten biggest clones cover about an eighth of the sample. The treatment or condition label of this sample denotes: in vitro stimulation with specific CMV peptide epitopes to enrich CMV-specific T cells. These receptors lack a known antigen. The input for sequencing was cultured PBMCs, taken from culture after CMV antigen stimulation. The receptor set was obtained from a human donor in good health (CMV status not recorded). Some clones in this sample may be carry-over from other donors' samples.

The chain combines TRBV7-8 with TRBJ2-7; D is perhaps TRBD1 (5 bases). CDR3 size: 15 residues. The V and J ends lost 5 bases and 3 bases respectively, with 17 bases between them. Germline V CDR1 and CDR2: SGHVS, FQNEAQ. CDR3 bases: TGTGCCAGCAGCCTAGGGGCGTCGCCTAGCTACGAGCAGTACTTC. Translating gives CASSLGASPSYEQYF.

This sequence joins TRBV5-1 and TRBJ2-3; tentatively, D is TRBD1 or TRBD2 (5 bases each). Germline CDR1 SGHRS, CDR2 YFSETQ. This CDR3 spans 15 amino acids. The V end lost 0 bases, the J end lost 2 bases, and 10 bases lay between the germline ends. The CDR3 DNA reads TGCGCCAGCAGCTTGGACGAGGGGTACACAGATACGCAGTATTTT. This translates into CASSLDEGYTDTQYF.

This clonotype has only a few counts. The chain uses TRBV29-1 and TRBJ2-2; 14 bases agree with TRBD2. Losses at the gene ends were 7 bases for V and 1 base for J; bases not matched to a gene: 5. Germline-derived CDR1 and CDR2 are SQVTM and ANQGSEA. The CDR3 totals 16 residues. The DNA for the CDR3 is TGCAGCGCGACTAGCGGGAGGGCCCGGAACACCGGGGAGCTGTTTTTT. Its translation is CSATSGRARNTGELFF.

The chain employs TRBV29-1 and TRBJ1-2; D is possibly TRBD1 (5 bases). Looked up from germline, CDR1 is SQVTM and CDR2 is ANQGSEA. Trimming took 7 bases from V and 7 from J, leaving 13 bases between them. This CDR3 comprises 11 residues. CDR3 sequence reads: CSAYDGGGYTF. Here the CDR3 DNA reads TGCAGCGCCTATGATGGGGGTGGCTACACCTTC.

Here the CDR3 DNA reads TGTGCCAGTAACTCGGGACAGGGGTACAATGAGCAGTTCTTC. It is translated as CASNSGQGYNEQFF. V is TRBV28 and J is TRBJ2-1, with 10 bases matching TRBD1. Germline V lookup: CDR1 MDHEN, CDR2 SYDVKM. CDR3 length: 14 residues. J was trimmed by 4 bases and V by 9 bases; bases with no gene match: 6. Full variable domain (rest looked up from reference TRBV28 and TRBJ2-1): DVKVTQSSRYLVKRTGEKVFLECVQDMDHENMFWYRQDPGLGLRLIYFSYDVKMKEKGDIPEGYSVSREKKERFSLILESASTNQTSMYLCASNSGQGYNEQFFGPGTRLTVL.

This clonotype appeared many times. V usage is TRBV20-1 and J usage is TRBJ2-3; 12 nucleotides match TRBD2. This CDR3 is built from 19 residues. Trimming took 1 base from V and 3 from J; bases not matched to a gene: 14. Germline CDR1 reads DFQATT; CDR2 reads SNEGSKA (reference sequence). This CDR3 is CSARGDGLAGRSGTDTQYF. The CDR3 region has the DNA TGCAGTGCTAGAGGAGATGGACTAGCGGGAAGGTCGGGTACAGATACGCAGTATTTT.

This clonotype was recorded many times. The chain uses TRBV11-3 and TRBJ1-1; D is ambiguous. CDR1 is SGHNT, CDR2 YENEEA, per germline. Trimming took 0 bases from V and 2 from J, leaving 13 bases between them. The CDR3 totals 16 residues. The CDR3: CASSLDLGAVNTEAFF. The CDR3 DNA reads TGTGCCAGCAGCTTAGATTTGGGCGCCGTTAACACTGAAGCTTTCTTT.

Ten or more counts support this clonotype. The chain has TRBV9 and TRBJ2-3; D ambiguous. CDR1 and CDR2 from the germline V gene are SGDLS and YYNGEE. V was cut by 3 bases and J by 3 bases, with 5 bases left in between. CDR3 length: 12 residues. CDR3: CASSGFTDTQYF. The CDR3 DNA reads as TGTGCCAGCAGCGGCTTTACAGATACGCAGTATTTT.

This chain links TRBV6-6 with TRBJ2-1; TRBD2 matches at 9 bases. After removal of 5 bases from V and 6 bases from J, the junction contained 8 bases not matched to a gene. The germline CDR1 and CDR2 sequences are MNHNY and SVGAGI (reference sequence). The CDR3 runs 15 residues. The CDR3 DNA reads TGTGCCAGCAGTGACAAAGGACTAGCGACCAATGAGCAGTTCTTC. This codes for CASSDKGLATNEQFF.

This rearrangement joins TRBV6-5 to TRBJ2-7; 9 positions match TRBD1. After removal of 6 bases from V and 4 bases from J, the junction contained 7 bases not matched to a gene. Germline loops: CDR1 MNHEY, CDR2 SVGAGI. The CDR3 is 14 amino acids. The CDR3 bases are TGTGCCAGCAGCCCCGGGACAGGGAAATACGAGCAGTACTTC. Translation: CASSPGTGKYEQYF.

The chain recombines TRBV19 with TRBJ2-1; TRBD2 matches 9 bases. This CDR3 spans 15 amino acids. Germline-derived CDR1 and CDR2 are LNHDA and SQIVND (reference sequence). The V and J ends lost 3 bases and 6 bases, in that order; junction bases with no gene match: 6. DNA for the CDR3: TGTGCCAGTAGTATTCTTAGCGGGAGTGGCAATGAGCAGTTCTTC. Translated: CASSILSGSGNEQFF.

A few counts support this clonotype. The rearrangement uses TRBV20-1 and TRBJ2-1; D is undetermined. V lost 4 bases and J 1 base, leaving 14 bases between the germline ends. The CDR3 is 15 residues long. Per the germline V gene, CDR1 is DFQATT and CDR2 is SNEGSKA (reference sequence). As DNA, the CDR3 is TGCAGTGCTAATTATCAATGGGTATCCTACAATGAGCAGTTCTTC. Translated, it gives CSANYQWVSYNEQFF.

The sample holds many counts of this clonotype. The V gene is TRBV11-2, the J gene TRBJ2-7; no reliable D call. V lost 1 base, J lost 6 bases, and 4 bases lay in between. CDR1 and CDR2 from the germline V gene are SGHAT and FQNNGV. This CDR3 has 11 amino acids. CDR3 in DNA: TGTGCCAGCAGCTTAGCGGGCGAGCAGTACGTC. Its protein product is CASSLAGEQYV.

Ten or more counts support this clonotype. The chain carries TRBV7-2 and TRBJ2-1; 8 nucleotides line up with TRBD2. Germline CDR1 SGHTA, CDR2 FQGNSA. The CDR3 runs 20 residues. V gave up 2 bases and J gave up 9 bases; unmatched junction bases: 24. CDR3: CASSLKGLGSVPGRGVEQFF. The CDR3 bases are TGTGCCAGCAGCTTAAAGGGACTAGGATCGGTCCCGGGGCGGGGCGTTGAGCAGTTCTTC. Supplemented by reference TRBV7-2 and TRBJ2-1, the full variable domain reads GAGVSQSPSNKVTEKGKDVELRCDPISGHTALYWYRQSLGQGLEFLIYFQGNSAPDKSGLPSDRFSAERTGGSVSTLTIQRTQQEDSAVYLCASSLKGLGSVPGRGVEQFFGPGTRLTVL.